The 14 T cell receptor beta chains below all came from one sample that was sequenced in a study of identical twins. TCRdb reprocessed the 5' RACE reads with MiXCR, giving one entry per CDR3 protein. Of roughly 750,000 distinct CDR3 sequences listed, 21% are singletons. These data were likewise used in another study, on T cells expressing NK-cell markers.

The sequenced sample was PBMCs. Receptors were obtained from a woman under 30 in good health.

This clonotype was detected ten times or more. The V gene is TRBV4-3, the J gene TRBJ2-1, with D possibly being TRBD2 (7 bases). The CDR3 is 15 amino acids. V dropped 1 base and J dropped 10 bases, with 17 bases sitting between them. Germline V lookup: CDR1 LGHNA, CDR2 YSLEER. CDR3 sequence reads: CASSQVGGRAREQFF. Written as DNA, the CDR3 is TGCGCCAGCAGCCAAGTAGGGGGGAGGGCTAGAGAGCAGTTCTTC.

In its sample, this clonotype was seen a few times. This chain connects TRBV25-1 to TRBJ2-1; D call uncertain. CDR3 size: 13 residues. Trimming took 3 bases from V and 2 from J, leaving 5 bases between them. The germline gives CDR1 MGHDK, CDR2 SYGVNS. CDR3 nucleotide sequence: TGTGCCAGCAGTGACTGGGCCTACAATGAGCAGTTCTTC. It encodes CASSDWAYNEQFF.

This clonotype was recorded a few times. DNA for the CDR3: TGCAGTGCTAGAGATCCTGCCAAGGGGATTAACTATGGCTACACCTTC. Amino acid sequence: CSARDPAKGINYGYTF. J is TRBJ1-2 and V is TRBV20-1; weak D call: TRBD1 (5 bases). Trimming took off 0 bases at V and 1 base at J, with 15 bases between the two ends. The germline V gene has CDR1 DFQATT and CDR2 SNEGSKA (reference sequence). CDR3 length: 16 residues.

The chain couples TRBV2 to TRBJ1-1, with D possibly matching TRBD1 (5 bases). The germline V and J ends were trimmed by 6 bases and 8 bases, with 16 bases remaining between them. Germline loops: CDR1 SNHLY, CDR2 FYNNEI. The CDR3 runs to 13 residues. CDR3 in DNA: TGTGCCAGCAGCCCCACCAGGGAGGGAGAAGCTTTCTTT. Its translation: CASSPTREGEAFF.

This clonotype was observed at least ten times. The chain has TRBV20-1 and TRBJ2-1; 10 positions match TRBD2. Germline CDR1 reads DFQATT; CDR2 reads SNEGSKA (reference sequence). V was pared by 6 bases and J by 5 bases, with 10 bases of the junction left unmatched. CDR3 length: 15 amino acids. CDR3 nucleotide sequence: TGCAGTGCCAGTAAGGGACTAGCGATAGACAATGAGCAGTTCTTC. As protein: CSASKGLAIDNEQFF.

This clonotype was detected ten times or more. The V gene is TRBV5-6, the J gene TRBJ2-7, with 11 bases that match TRBD2. From germline, CDR1 is SGHDT and CDR2 YYEEEE. The trim removed 4 bases at V and 0 bases at J, leaving 6 bases unmatched. This CDR3 spans 16 amino acids. The CDR3 bases are TGTGCCAGCAGCCGACTTAGCGGGAGGGACTCCTACGAGCAGTACTTC. Translating it yields CASSRLSGRDSYEQYF. Full variable domain (remainder filled in from reference TRBV5-6 and TRBJ2-7): DAGVTQSPTHLIKTRGQQVTLRCSPKSGHDTVSWYQQALGQGPQFIFQYYEEEERQRGNFPDRFSGHQFPNYSSELNVNALLLGDSALYLCASSRLSGRDSYEQYFGPGTRLTVT.

Only a few counts were recorded for this clonotype. V and J are TRBV10-3 and TRBJ2-1; 10 bases align to TRBD2. V was clipped by 7 bases and J by 2 bases; unmatched bases: 8. The CDR3 spans 16 residues. In germline, CDR1 is ENHRY, CDR2 SYGVKD. The CDR3 sequence is CAITASGRLTYNEQFF. The DNA for the CDR3 is TGTGCCATCACGGCTAGCGGGAGATTAACCTACAATGAGCAGTTCTTC.

The chain is built from TRBV3-1 and TRBJ2-1, with 14 bases fitting TRBD2. The V segment lost 4 bases and the J segment 12 bases; nucleotides outside the gene matches: 8. The CDR3 covers 15 residues. From germline, CDR1 is LGHDT and CDR2 YNNKEL (reference sequence). Here the CDR3 reads CASSREGLAGVRQFF. The CDR3 region has the DNA TGTGCCAGCAGCCGGGAGGGACTAGCGGGAGTGAGGCAGTTCTTC.

This clonotype turned up a few times. The CDR3 DNA is TGCAGTGCTAGAAGTCATCTCGGCACAGATACGCAGTATTTT. Protein product: CSARSHLGTDTQYF. V is TRBV20-1 and J is TRBJ2-3; D gene unclear. V was shortened by 2 bases and J by 1 base, with 10 bases between the two germline ends. The CDR3 is made up of 14 amino acids. Germline CDR1 DFQATT, CDR2 SNEGSKA (reference sequence).

The genes are TRBV28 and TRBJ2-1; TRBD2 matches 8 bases. The CDR3 loop spans 19 amino acids. CDR1 and CDR2 (germline): MDHEN, SYDVKM. V dropped 4 bases and J dropped 0; count of bases not matched to a gene: 14. CDR3 nucleotide sequence: TGTGCCAGCAGTTCTGGGCCCCCCACTAGCGGACCCTCCTACAATGAGCAGTTCTTC. It codes for CASSSGPPTSGPSYNEQFF.

The chain combines TRBV6-1 with TRBJ2-5; 7 bases are shared with TRBD1. Looked up from germline, CDR1 is MNHNS and CDR2 is SASEGT. Trimming removed 5 bases from V and 4 bases from J; junction bases left unmatched: 13. This CDR3 is 16 amino acids long. The CDR3 reads CASSPQTRQGAETQYF. In nucleotides, the CDR3 is TGTGCCAGCAGTCCCCAGACCCGACAGGGAGCAGAGACCCAGTACTTC.

This clonotype was seen more than once but under ten times. The chain combines TRBV25-1 with TRBJ2-3; 7 nucleotides agree with TRBD1. Germline V gene sequence: CDR1 MGHDK, CDR2 SYGVNS. Trimming took 5 bases from V and 5 from J; bases not matched to a gene: 4. This CDR3 comprises 13 residues. For the CDR3, the DNA is TGTGCCAGCAGTAAGAGGGACAGAGATACGCAGTATTTT. Translated: CASSKRDRDTQYF.

This clonotype was seen more than once but under ten times. The gene calls are TRBV7-9 and TRBJ2-3; D may be TRBD1 or TRBD2 (5 bases each). Germline V lookup: CDR1 SEHNR, CDR2 FQNEAQ (reference sequence). The CDR3 is 16 residues long. Trimming left V 3 bases short and J 1 base short, with 14 bases between. CDR3 DNA sequence: TGTGCCAGCAGCTTCAGCGGCAGGACACGCACAGATACGCAGTATTTT. As protein: CASSFSGRTRTDTQYF. The whole variable domain, remainder taken from reference TRBV7-9 and TRBJ2-3, is DTGVSQNPRHKITKRGQNVTFRCDPISEHNRLYWYRQTLGQGPEFLTYFQNEAQLEKSRLLSDRFSAERPKGSFSTLEIQRTEQGDSAMYLCASSFSGRTRTDTQYFGPGTRLTVL.

V is TRBV18 and J is TRBJ1-4; maybe TRBD1 (5 bases). The CDR3 is made up of 15 amino acids. The V end lost 3 bases, the J end lost 3 bases, and 11 bases lay between the germline ends. Germline V lookup: CDR1 KGHSH, CDR2 LQKENI. CDR3: CASSPQGEANEKLFF. The DNA for the CDR3 is TGTGCCAGCTCACCCCAGGGAGAGGCTAATGAAAAACTGTTTTTT.